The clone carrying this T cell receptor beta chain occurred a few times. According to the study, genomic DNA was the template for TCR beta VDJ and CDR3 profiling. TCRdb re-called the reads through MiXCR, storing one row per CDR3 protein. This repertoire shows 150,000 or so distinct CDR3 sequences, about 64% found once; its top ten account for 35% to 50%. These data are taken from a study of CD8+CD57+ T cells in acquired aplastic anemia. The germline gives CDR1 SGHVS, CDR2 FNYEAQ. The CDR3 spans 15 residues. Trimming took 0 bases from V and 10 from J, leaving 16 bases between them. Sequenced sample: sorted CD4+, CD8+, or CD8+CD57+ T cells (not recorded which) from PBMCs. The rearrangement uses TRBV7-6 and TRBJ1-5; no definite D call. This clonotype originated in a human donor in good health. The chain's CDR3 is CASSLAEGLDLPQHF. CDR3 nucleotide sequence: TGTGCCAGCAGCTTAGCAGAGGGCCTAGATCTTCCCCAGCATTTT.